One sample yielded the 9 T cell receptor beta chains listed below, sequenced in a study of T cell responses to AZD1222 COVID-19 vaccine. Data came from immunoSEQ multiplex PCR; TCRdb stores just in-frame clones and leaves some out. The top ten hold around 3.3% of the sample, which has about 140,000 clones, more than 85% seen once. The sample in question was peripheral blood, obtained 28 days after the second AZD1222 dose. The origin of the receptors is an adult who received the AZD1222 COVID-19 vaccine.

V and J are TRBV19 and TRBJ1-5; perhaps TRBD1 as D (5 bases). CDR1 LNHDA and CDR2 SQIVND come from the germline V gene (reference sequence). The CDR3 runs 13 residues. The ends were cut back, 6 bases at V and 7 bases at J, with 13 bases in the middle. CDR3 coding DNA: TGTGCCAGTAGAACCGAGGGACTACAGCCCCAGCATTTT. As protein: CASRTEGLQPQHF. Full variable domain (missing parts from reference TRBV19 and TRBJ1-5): DGGITQSPKYLFRKEGQNVTLSCEQNLNHDAMYWYRQDPGQGLRLIYYSQIVNDFQKGDIAEGYSVSREKKESFPLTVTSAQKNPTAFYLCASRTEGLQPQHFGDGTRLSIL.

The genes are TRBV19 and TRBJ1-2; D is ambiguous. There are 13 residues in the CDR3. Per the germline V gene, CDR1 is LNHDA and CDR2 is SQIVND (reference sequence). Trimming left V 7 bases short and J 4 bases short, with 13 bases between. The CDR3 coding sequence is TGTGCCAGTACTCCCCCGAATTTCTATGGCTACACCTTC. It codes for CASTPPNFYGYTF. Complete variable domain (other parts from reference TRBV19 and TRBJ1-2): DGGITQSPKYLFRKEGQNVTLSCEQNLNHDAMYWYRQDPGQGLRLIYYSQIVNDFQKGDIAEGYSVSREKKESFPLTVTSAQKNPTAFYLCASTPPNFYGYTFGSGTRLTVV.

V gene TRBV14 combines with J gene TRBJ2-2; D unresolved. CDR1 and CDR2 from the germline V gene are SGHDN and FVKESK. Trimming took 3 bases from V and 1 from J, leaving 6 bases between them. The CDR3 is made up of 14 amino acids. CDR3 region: CASSQIMNTGELFF. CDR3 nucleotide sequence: TGTGCCAGCAGCCAGATTATGAACACCGGGGAGCTGTTTTTT.

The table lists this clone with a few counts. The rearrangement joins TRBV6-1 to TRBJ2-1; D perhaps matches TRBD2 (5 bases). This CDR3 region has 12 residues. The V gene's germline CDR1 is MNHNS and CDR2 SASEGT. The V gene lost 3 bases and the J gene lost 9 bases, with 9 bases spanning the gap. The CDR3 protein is CASSDGLAEQFF. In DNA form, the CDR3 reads TGTGCCAGCAGTGACGGACTCGCTGAGCAGTTCTTC.

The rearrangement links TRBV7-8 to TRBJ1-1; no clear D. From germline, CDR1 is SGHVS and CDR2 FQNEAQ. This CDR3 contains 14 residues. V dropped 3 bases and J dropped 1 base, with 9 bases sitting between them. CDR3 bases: TGTGCCAGCAGCTTCTCGGCGTCGAACACTGAAGCTTTCTTT. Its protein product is CASSFSASNTEAFF.

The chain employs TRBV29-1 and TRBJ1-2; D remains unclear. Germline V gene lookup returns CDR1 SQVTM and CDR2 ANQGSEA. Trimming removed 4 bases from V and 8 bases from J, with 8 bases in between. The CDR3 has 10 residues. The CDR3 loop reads CSVVDGGYTF. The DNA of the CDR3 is TGCAGCGTTGTCGATGGGGGCTACACCTTC.

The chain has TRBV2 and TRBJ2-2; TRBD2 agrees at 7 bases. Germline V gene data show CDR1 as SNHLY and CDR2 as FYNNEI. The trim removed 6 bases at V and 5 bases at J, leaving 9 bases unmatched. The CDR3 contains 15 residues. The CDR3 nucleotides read TGTGCCAGCAGGCTCGGGGGGTCAGGTACCGGGGAGCTGTTTTTT. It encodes CASRLGGSGTGELFF.

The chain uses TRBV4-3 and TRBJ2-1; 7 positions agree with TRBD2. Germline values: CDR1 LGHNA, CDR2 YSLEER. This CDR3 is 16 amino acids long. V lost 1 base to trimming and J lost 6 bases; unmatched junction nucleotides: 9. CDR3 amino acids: CASSQGYGRSVNEQFF. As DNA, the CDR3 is TGCGCCAGCAGCCAAGGCTACGGGAGGTCGGTCAATGAGCAGTTCTTC.

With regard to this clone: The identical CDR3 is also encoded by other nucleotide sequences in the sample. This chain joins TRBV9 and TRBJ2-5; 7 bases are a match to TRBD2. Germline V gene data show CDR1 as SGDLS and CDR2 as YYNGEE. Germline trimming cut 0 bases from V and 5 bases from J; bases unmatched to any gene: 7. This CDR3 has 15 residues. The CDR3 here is CASSVVGQGGETQYF. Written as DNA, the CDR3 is TGTGCCAGCAGCGTAGTGGGCCAGGGAGGGGAGACCCAGTACTTC.